This T cell receptor (beta chain) was captured by sequencing in a study of T cells in Graves' hyperthyroidism and ophthalmopathy. Study-wide points: Expanded thyroid clonotypes (above 0.001) were mostly also found in blood. A model using 13 V-J features told ophthalmopathy apart from stable hyperthyroidism.

Researchers defined stable Graves' hyperthyroidism as no ophthalmopathy progression within 18 months. Each diagnosis was grounded in clinical symptoms, serum thyroxine and TRAb, thyroid ultrasound, and orbital computed tomography. Turning to this clonotype: Its specificity is not known.

Amplification of TCR beta CDR3 regions was performed using RNA transcripts as template. First-round RT-PCR with HTBI primers amplified the TCR CDR3 region. Using its own MiXCR run on the multiplex PCR reads, TCRdb lists one record per CDR3 protein. The data show about 420,000 distinct CDR3 sequences, around 16% seen once. The receptor was isolated from a woman between 18 and 30 years old with Graves' hyperthyroidism. The material sequenced was blood.

DNA of the CDR3: TGCGCCAGCAGCTTGAGTTACGGAGTGGACAGGGTAGGGGAAAAACTGTTTTTT. It encodes CASSLSYGVDRVGEKLFF. The V gene is TRBV5-1, the J gene TRBJ1-4; 8 bases line up with TRBD1. This CDR3 contains 18 residues. CDR1 and CDR2 from the germline V gene are SGHRS and YFSETQ. After removal of 1 base from V and 8 bases from J, the junction contained 16 bases not matched to a gene.